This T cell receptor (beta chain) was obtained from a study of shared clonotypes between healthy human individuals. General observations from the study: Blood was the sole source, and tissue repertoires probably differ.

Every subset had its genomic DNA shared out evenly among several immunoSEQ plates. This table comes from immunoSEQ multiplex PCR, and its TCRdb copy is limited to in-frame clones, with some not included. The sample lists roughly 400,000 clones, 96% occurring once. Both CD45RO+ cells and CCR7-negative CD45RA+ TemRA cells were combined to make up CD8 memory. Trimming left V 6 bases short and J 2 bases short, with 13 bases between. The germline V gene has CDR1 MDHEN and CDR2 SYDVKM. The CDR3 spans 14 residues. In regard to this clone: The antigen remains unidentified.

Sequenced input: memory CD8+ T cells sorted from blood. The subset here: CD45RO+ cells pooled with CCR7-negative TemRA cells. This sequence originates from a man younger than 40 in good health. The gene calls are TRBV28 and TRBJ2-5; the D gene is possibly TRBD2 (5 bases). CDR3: CASRDWFGQETQYF. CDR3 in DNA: TGTGCCAGCAGGGACTGGTTCGGGCAAGAGACCCAGTACTTC.